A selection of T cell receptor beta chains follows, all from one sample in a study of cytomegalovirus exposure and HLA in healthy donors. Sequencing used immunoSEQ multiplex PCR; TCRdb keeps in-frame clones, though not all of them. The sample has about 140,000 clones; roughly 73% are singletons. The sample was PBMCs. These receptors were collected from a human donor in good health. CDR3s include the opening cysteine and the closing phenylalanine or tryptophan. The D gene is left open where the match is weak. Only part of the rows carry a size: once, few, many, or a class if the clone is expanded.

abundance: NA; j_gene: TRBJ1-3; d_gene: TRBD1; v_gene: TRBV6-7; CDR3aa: CASSYTEQGDGNTIYF; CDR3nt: TGTGCCAGCAGTTACACTGAACAGGGGGACGGAAACACCATATATTTT
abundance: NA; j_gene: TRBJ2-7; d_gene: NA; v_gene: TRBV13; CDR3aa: CASSGGTAREQYF; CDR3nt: TGTGCCAGCAGCGGCGGGACTGCCCGCGAGCAGTACTTC
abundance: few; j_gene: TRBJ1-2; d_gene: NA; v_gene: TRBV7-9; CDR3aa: CASSLPENDGDFNYGYTF; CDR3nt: TGTGCCAGCAGCTTACCGGAAAATGACGGTGACTTTAACTATGGCTACACCTTC
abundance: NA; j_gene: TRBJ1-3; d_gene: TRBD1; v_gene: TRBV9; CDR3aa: CASSFDRAGNTIYF; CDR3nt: TGTGCCAGCAGTTTCGACAGGGCTGGAAACACCATATATTTT
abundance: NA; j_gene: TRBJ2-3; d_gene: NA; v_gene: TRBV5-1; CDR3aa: CASSLVGTDTQYF; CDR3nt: TGCGCCAGCAGCTTGGTAGGCACAGATACGCAGTATTTT
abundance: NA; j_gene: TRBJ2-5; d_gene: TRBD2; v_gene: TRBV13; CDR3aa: CASTERGLVGETQYF; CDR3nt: TGTGCCAGCACCGAGAGGGGACTAGTTGGGGAGACCCAGTACTTC
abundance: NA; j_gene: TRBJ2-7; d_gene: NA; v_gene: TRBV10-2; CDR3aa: CASSESKGGTYEQYF; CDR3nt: TGCGCCAGCAGTGAGTCTAAAGGGGGAACCTACGAGCAGTACTTC
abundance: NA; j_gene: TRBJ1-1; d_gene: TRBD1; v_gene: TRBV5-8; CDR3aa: CASSRGTGTNTEAFF; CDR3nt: TGTGCCAGCAGCAGGGGGACAGGGACGAACACTGAAGCTTTCTTT
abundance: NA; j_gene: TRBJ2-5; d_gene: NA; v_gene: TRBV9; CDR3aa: CASGTKETQYF; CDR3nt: TGTGCCAGCGGGACAAAAGAGACCCAGTACTTC
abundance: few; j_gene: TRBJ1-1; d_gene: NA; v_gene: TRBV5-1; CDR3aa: CASTVGRDTEAFF; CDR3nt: TGCGCCAGCACGGTAGGCAGGGACACTGAAGCTTTCTTT
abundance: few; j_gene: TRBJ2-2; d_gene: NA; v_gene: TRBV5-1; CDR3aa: CASSLVLNTGELFF; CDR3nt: TGCGCCAGCAGCTTGGTCTTAAACACCGGGGAGCTGTTTTTT
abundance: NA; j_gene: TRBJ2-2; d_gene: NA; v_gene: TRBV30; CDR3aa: CAWSQIGNLVHRDTGELFF; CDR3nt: TGTGCCTGGAGTCAGATTGGGAACCTGGTACACAGGGACACCGGGGAGCTGTTTTTT
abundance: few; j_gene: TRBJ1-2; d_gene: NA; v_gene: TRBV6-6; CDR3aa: CASSYVTGKSSGYTF; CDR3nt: TGTGCCAGCAGTTACGTCACAGGGAAGTCGAGCGGCTACACCTTC
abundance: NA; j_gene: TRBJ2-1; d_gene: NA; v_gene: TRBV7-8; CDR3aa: CASSFNSVHNEQFF; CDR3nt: TGTGCCAGCAGCTTCAACTCCGTTCACAATGAGCAGTTCTTC
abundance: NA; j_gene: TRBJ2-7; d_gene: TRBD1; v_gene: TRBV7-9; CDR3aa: CSSSPDRGLSYEQYF; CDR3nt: TGTTCCAGCAGCCCAGACAGGGGGCTCTCCTACGAGCAGTACTTC
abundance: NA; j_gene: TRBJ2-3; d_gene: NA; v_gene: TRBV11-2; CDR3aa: CASSLDRGTDTQYF; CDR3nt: TGTGCCAGCAGCTTAGACCGGGGCACAGATACGCAGTATTTT
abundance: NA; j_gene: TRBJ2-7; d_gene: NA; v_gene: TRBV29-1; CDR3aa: CSVEIGGTYEQYF; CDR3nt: TGCAGCGTTGAAATAGGGGGTACGTACGAGCAGTACTTC